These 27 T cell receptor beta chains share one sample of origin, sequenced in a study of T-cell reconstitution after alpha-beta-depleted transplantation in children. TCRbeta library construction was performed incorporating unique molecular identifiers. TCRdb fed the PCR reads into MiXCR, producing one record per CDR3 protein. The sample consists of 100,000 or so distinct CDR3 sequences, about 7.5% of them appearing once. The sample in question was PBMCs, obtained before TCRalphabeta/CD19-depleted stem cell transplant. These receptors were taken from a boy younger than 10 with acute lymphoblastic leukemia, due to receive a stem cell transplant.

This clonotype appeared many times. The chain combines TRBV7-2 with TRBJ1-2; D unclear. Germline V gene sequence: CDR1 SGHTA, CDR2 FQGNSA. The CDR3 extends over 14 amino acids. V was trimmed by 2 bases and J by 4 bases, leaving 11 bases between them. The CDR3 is CASSLSGTSYGYTF. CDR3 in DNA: TGTGCCAGCAGCTTATCCGGCACAAGCTATGGCTACACCTTC.

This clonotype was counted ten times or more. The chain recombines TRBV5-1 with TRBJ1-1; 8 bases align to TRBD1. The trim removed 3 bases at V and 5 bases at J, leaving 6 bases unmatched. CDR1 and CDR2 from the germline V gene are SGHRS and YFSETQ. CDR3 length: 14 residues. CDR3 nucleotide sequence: TGCGCCAGCAGCTGGAGGACAGGGAGTACTGAAGCTTTCTTT. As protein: CASSWRTGSTEAFF. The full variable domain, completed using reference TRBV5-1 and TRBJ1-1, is KAGVTQTPRYLIKTRGQQVTLSCSPISGHRSVSWYQQTPGQGLQFLFEYFSETQRNKGNFPGRFSGRQFSNSRSEMNVSTLELGDSALYLCASSWRTGSTEAFFGQGTRLTVV.

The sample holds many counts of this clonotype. DNA for the CDR3: TGTGCCAGCAGTGATGGTGGGGGGCGGGCAGATACGCAGTATTTT. It is translated as CASSDGGGRADTQYF. The chain is built from TRBV2 and TRBJ2-3; possibly TRBD1 or TRBD2 for D (6 bases each). This CDR3 has 15 amino acids. V gave up 3 bases and J gave up 4 bases, with 14 bases separating them. From germline, CDR1 is SNHLY and CDR2 FYNNEI.

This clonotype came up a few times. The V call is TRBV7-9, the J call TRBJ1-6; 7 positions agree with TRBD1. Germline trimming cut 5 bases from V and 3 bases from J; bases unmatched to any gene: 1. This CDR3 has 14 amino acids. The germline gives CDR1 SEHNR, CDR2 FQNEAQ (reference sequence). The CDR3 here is CASSRDSYNSPLHF. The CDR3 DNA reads TGTGCCAGCAGCCGGGACAGCTATAATTCACCCCTCCACTTT.

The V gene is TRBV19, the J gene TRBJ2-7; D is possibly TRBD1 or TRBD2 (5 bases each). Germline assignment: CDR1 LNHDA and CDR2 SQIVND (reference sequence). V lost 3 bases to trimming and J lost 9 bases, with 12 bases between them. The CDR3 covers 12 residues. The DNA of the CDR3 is TGTGCCAGTAGTATGGGTCAGGGAGTGCAGTACTTC. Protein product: CASSMGQGVQYF. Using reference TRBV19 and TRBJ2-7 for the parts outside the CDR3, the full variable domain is DGGITQSPKYLFRKEGQNVTLSCEQNLNHDAMYWYRQDPGQGLRLIYYSQIVNDFQKGDIAEGYSVSREKKESFPLTVTSAQKNPTAFYLCASSMGQGVQYFGPGTRLTVT.

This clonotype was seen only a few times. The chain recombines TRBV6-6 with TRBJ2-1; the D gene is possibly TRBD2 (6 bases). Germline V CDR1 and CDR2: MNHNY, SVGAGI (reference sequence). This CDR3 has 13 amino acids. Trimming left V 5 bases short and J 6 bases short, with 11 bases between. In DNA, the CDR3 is TGTGCCAGCAGTCAGAGCGGGCTCAATGAGCAGTTCTTC. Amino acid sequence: CASSQSGLNEQFF.

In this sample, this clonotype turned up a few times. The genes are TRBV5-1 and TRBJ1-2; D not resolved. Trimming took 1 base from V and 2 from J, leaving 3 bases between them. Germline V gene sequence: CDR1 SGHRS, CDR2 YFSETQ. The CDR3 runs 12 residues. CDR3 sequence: CASSLTNYGYTF. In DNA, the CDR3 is TGCGCCAGCAGCTTGACAAACTATGGCTACACCTTC.

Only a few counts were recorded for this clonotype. The CDR3 is CASSARQGSGEQFF. DNA of the CDR3: TGTGCCAGCAGCGCCCGACAGGGGTCGGGTGAGCAGTTCTTC. This rearrangement joins TRBV7-2 to TRBJ2-1, with 8 bases lining up with TRBD1. This CDR3 has 14 amino acids. CDR1 is SGHTA and CDR2 is FQGNSA in the germline V gene. The junction had 9 bases not matched to a gene; V was cut back by 5 bases and J by 9 bases.

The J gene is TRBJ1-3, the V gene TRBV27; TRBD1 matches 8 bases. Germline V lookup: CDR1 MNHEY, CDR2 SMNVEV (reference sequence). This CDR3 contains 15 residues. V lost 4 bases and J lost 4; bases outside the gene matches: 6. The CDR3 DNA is TGTGCCAGCAGTTCCAGGGCAGGGGGCGGAAACACCATATATTTT. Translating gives CASSSRAGGGNTIYF.

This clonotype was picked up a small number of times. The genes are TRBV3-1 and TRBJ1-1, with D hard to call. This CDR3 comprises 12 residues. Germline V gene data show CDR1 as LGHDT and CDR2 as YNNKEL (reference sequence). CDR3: CASSILNTEAFF. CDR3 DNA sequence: TGTGCTTCGTCCATCTTGAACACTGAAGCTTTCTTT.

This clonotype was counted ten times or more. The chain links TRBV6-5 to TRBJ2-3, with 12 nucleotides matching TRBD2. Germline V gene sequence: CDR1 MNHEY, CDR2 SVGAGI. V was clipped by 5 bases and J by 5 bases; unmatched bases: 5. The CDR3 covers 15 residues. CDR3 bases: TGTGCCAGCAGTACAGCTAGCGGGGGGGTAGATACGCAGTATTTT. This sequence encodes CASSTASGGVDTQYF.

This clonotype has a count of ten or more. CDR3 DNA: TGTGCCAGCAGCCCACAACTCGCGGAGGAGACCCAGTACTTC. Protein sequence: CASSPQLAEETQYF. The chain couples TRBV9 to TRBJ2-5, with D unresolved. Germline assignment: CDR1 SGDLS and CDR2 YYNGEE. The CDR3 extends over 14 amino acids. The V end was cut by 4 bases, the J end by 5 bases, with 15 bases between.

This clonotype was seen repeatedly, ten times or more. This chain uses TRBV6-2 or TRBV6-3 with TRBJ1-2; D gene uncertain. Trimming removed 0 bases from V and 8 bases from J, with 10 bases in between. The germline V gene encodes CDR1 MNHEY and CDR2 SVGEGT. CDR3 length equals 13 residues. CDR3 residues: CASSYSEVRGYTF. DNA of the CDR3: TGTGCCAGCAGTTACTCAGAGGTTCGGGGCTACACCTTC.

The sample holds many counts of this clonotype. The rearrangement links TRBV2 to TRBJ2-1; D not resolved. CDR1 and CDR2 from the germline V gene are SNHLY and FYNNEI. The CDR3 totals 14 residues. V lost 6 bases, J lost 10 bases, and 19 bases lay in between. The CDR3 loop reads CASSDPRAPDEQFF. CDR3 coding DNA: TGTGCCAGCAGCGACCCTCGTGCACCCGACGAGCAGTTCTTC.

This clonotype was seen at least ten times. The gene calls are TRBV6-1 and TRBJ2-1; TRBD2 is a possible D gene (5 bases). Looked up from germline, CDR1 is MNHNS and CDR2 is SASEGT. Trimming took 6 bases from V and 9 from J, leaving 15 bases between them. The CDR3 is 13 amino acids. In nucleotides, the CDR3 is TGTGCCAGCAGCTCAACACGGGCGGGTGAGCAGTTCTTC. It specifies CASSSTRAGEQFF.

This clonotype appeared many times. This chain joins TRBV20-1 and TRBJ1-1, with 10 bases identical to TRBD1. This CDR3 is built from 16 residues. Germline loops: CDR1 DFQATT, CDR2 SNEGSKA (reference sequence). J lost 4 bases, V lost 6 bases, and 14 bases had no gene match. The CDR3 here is CSANTGTGVYGTEAFF. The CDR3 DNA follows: TGCAGTGCAAACACCGGGACAGGGGTGTATGGCACTGAAGCTTTCTTT.

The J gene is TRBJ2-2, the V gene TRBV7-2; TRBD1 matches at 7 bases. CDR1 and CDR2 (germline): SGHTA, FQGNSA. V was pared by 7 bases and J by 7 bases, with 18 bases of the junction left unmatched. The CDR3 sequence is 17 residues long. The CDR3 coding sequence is TGTGCCAGCACCCGAAGGGGTCGAGACAGGGCGGGCGGGGAGCTGTTTTTT. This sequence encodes CASTRRGRDRAGGELFF.

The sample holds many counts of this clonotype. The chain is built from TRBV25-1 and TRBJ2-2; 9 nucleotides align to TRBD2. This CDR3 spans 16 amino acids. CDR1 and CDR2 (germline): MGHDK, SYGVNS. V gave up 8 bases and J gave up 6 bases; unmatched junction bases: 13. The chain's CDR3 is CASRRSSGGLPGELFF. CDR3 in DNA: TGTGCCAGCCGTCGGAGTAGCGGGGGCCTACCCGGGGAGCTGTTTTTT.

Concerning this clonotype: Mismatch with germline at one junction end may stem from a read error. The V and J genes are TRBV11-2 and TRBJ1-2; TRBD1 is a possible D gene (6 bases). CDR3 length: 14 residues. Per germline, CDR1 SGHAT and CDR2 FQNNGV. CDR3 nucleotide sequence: TGTGCCAGCAGCTTATCAGGACAGAACTATTGCTACACCTTC. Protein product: CASSLSGQNYCYTF.

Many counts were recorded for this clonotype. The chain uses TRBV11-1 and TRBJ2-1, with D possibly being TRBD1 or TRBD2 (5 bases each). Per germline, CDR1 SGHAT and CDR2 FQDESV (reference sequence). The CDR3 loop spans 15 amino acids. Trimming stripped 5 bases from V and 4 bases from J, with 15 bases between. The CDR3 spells CASSNRDGSYNEQFF. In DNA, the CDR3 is TGTGCCAGCAGCAACCGGGACGGATCTTACAATGAGCAGTTCTTC.

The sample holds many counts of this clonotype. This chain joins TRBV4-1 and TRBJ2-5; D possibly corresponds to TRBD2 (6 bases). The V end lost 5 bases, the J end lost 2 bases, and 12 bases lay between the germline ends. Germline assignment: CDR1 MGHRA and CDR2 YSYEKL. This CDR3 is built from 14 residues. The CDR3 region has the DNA TGCGCCAGCAGCAGAGGCGGGGCTCAAGAGACCCAGTACTTC. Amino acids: CASSRGGAQETQYF.

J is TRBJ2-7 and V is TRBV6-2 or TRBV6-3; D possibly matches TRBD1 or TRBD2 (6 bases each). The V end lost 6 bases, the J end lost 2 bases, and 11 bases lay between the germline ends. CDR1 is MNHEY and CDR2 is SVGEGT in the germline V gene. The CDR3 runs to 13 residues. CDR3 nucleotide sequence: TGTGCCAGCAGGGGGGGCGAAGCCTACGAGCAGTACTTC. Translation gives CASRGGEAYEQYF.

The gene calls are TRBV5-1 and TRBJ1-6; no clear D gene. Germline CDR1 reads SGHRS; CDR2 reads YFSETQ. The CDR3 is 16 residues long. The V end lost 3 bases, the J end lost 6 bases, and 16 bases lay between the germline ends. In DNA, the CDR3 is TGCGCCAGCAGCTGGGCGGACGGATCGGGTAATTCACCCCTCCACTTT. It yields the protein CASSWADGSGNSPLHF.

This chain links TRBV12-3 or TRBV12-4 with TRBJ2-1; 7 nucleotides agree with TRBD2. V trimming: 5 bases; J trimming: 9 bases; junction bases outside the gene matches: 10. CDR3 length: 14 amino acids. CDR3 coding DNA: TGTGCCAGCAGTCTGGGACTACCTCCTGGTGAGCAGTTCTTC. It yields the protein CASSLGLPPGEQFF.

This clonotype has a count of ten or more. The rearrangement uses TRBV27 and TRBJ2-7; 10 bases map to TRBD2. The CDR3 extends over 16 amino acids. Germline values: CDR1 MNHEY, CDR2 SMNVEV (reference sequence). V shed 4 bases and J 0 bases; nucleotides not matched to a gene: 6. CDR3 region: CASSSIAGGLSYEQYF. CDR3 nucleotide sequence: TGTGCCAGCAGTTCTATAGCGGGGGGCCTCTCCTACGAGCAGTACTTC.

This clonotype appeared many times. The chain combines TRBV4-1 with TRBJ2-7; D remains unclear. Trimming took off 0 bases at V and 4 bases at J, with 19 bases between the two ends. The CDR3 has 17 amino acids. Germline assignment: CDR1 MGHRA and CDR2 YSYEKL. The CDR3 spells CASSQEVTPFYLYEQYF. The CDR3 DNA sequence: TGCGCCAGCAGCCAAGAGGTGACACCCTTTTACCTTTACGAGCAGTACTTC.

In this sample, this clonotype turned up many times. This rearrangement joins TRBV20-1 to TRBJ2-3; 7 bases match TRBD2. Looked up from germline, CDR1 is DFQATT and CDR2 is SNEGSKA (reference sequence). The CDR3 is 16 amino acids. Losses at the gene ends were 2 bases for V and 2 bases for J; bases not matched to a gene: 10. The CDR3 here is CSARRSWGGLTDTQYF. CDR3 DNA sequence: TGCAGTGCTAGACGTAGCTGGGGGGGACTCACAGATACGCAGTATTTT.